This TCR beta chain was captured by sequencing in a study of T-cell memory formation after mild COVID-19. Findings and limits, study-wide: Some clones that responded turned up in pre-infection memory, which suggests that cross-reactive memory joined in. Clones that contracted from day 15 to 85 were balanced CD4/CD8, while later expanders leaned CD4+. Nothing confirmed that second-wave clones peaking on day 37 were specific for SARS-CoV-2.

From 5'RACE with constant-segment primers came TCR alpha and TCR beta cDNA libraries that carried sample barcodes and UMIs. Via MiXCR, TCRdb re-called the 5' RACE reads, giving one row per CDR3 protein. The top ten hold about a fifth of the sample, which has 350,000 or so distinct CDR3 sequences, over 10% seen once. This clonotype has a count of ten or more. Its matching antigen is unknown. V lost 6 bases to trimming and J lost 6 bases; unmatched junction nucleotides: 13. This CDR3 spans 15 amino acids. Germline V lookup: CDR1 SGHTA, CDR2 FQGNSA. The sample was PBMCs or a T cell subset sorted from them (not recorded which). V and J are TRBV7-2 and TRBJ1-2; 7 bases line up with TRBD1. The sequence came from a man in his late teens or twenties who had mild COVID-19 (a few samples of this study predate the infection). Cell type and time point are not known. The CDR3, as DNA: TGTGCCAGCAGGCTCCTCCGTCGACAGGGAGATGGCTACACCTTC. Protein: CASRLLRRQGDGYTF.